This T cell receptor beta chain originates from a study of human T cells and chemical hapten exposure (dated by TCRdb to about 2021). With respect to the entire study: For sensitization, 2% DPC in acetone was applied to a roughly 2 cm by roughly 2 cm area of upper inner arm skin. Weekly therapeutic DPC doses were additionally applied to the scalp of patients throughout the roughly 22-week study period. Patch testing on the upper back used Finn chambers containing 0.01% DPC, with scoring done after 6 days according to International Contact Dermatitis Research Group standards. Alopecia areata with under or over 50% scalp involvement, alopecia totalis and alopecia universalis were represented in the patient cohort, which was mostly female. The libraries were sequenced as a pool, and the TCR yield per sample differed mostly because of small variations in library volumes within the pool. This study followed changes in the peripheral blood TCR repertoire in vivo during primary and secondary sensitization of alopecia patients to the hapten diphenylcyclopropenone (DPC). Blood was sampled from patients pre-sensitization (week 0) and at 2, 6 and about 24 weeks after DPC sensitization. Approximately 28 alopecia patients gave blood for TCR sequencing at one to four time points (pre-sensitization, 2, 6 and 24 weeks).

The library came from RACE. The instrument given in TCRdb is NextSeq 500. During library preparation, unique molecular identifiers were attached to individual cDNA molecules so that TCRs could be counted quantitatively and reproducibly. For every blood RNA sample, sequencing covered both the TCR alpha and TCR beta chains. The original pipeline was this. A median of about 100,000 TCRs per sample was observed, with a range of about 23,224 to 750,000. The Decombinator software suite was used to annotate V, J and CDR3 in the TCR reads. Every sample was subsampled to the same number of TCRs (28,000) for the PS versus PT1 abundance plots. TCRs were defined as expanded if absent before sensitization and observed at least eight times at the 2-week time point. The public sequencing data were trimmed at Q25 with fastp and processed into clonotypes with MiXCR by TCRdb, which kept only in-frame beta chains. Entries that share a CDR3 protein sequence are merged under the most common genes and DNA. These V and J calls are TCRdb output, not the study's own analysis. The sample contains 360,000 or so distinct CDR3 sequences, about 6.9% of them found a single time. The biggest ten clones account for over 5.5% of the sample.

From its cysteine to its phenylalanine, the CDR3 spans 13 amino acids. Solely the CDR3 DNA is kept, with 39 bases framed from the first base. Ends trimmed: V by 6 bases, J by 5 bases; bases unmatched to a gene: 6. The paper as a whole reports these results and caveats: All patients had alopecia, a presumed autoimmune disease, so their immune response might differ from that of healthy individuals. Significantly more large CDR3 similarity clusters were formed by expanded TCRs than by pre-sensitization or healthy control sets, consistent with antigen-driven responses. The number of PT1 expanded TCRs positively correlated with patch test score, significant at thresholds 8, 16 and 32 but not 4. Repeated subsampling changed both the strength of the expansion versus patch-test correlation and the threshold at which that correlation became significant. DPC sensitization did not change how many TCRs were above 1 in 1000 frequency, and no evidence was found of alterations in global repertoire structure.

As to this clonotype: Its antigen specificity is not known. No base quality information exists; no much larger clone differs at one position.

Taken with the paper, the label for time point translates to: patch test 2, 6 weeks after DPC sensitization. Taken with the paper, the label for treatment or condition translates to: therapeutic diphenylcyclopropenone sensitization with weekly scalp DPC. Blood at each patch-test visit was drawn before the patch test was applied. Eligible patients were aged 18 to 70, diagnosed with alopecia, deemed suitable for DPC therapy, and excluded if pregnant. Total RNA was extracted from unfractionated whole blood that had been collected in Tempus Blood RNA tubes. Material: whole blood, obtained in connection with sensitization to the hapten diphenylcyclopropenone (DPC). The rearrangement combines TRBV12-3 or TRBV12-4 with TRBJ2-5; 7 bases in the middle match TRBD2. The receptor comes from a woman aged 18 to 35 with alopecia areata. Some clones in this sample may be carry-over from other donors' samples. The nucleotide sequence reads TGTGCCAGCAGCCTGGGGGGGGTGGAGACCCAGTACTTC. This is translated as CASSLGGVETQYF.